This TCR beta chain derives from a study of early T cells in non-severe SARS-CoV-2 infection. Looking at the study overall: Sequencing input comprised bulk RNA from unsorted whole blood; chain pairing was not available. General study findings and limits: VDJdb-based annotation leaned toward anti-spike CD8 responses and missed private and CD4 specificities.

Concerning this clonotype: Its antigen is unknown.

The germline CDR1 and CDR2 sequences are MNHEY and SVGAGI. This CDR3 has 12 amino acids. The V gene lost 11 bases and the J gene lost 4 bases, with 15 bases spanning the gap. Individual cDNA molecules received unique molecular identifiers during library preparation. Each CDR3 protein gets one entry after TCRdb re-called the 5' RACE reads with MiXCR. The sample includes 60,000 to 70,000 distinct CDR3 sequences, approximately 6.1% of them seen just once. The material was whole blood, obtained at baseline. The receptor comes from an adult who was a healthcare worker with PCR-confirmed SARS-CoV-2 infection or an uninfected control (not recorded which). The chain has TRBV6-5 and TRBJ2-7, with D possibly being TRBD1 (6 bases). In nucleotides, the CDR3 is TGTGCCGCCGGTACAGGGAAGTACGAGCAGTACTTC. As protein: CAAGTGKYEQYF.